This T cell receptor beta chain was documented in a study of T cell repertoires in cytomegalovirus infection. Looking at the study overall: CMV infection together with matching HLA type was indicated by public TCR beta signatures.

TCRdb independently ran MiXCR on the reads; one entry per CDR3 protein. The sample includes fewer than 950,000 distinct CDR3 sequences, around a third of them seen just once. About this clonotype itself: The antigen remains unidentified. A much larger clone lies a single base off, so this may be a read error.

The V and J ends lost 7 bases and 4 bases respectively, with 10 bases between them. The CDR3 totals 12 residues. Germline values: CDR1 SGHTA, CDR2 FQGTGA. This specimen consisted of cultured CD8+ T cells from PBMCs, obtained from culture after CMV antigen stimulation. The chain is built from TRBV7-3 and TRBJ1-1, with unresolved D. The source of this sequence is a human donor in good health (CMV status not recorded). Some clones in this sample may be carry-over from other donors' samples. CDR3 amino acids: CASKDPSTEAFF. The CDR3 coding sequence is TGTGCCAGCAAGGACCCGAGCACTGAAGCTTTCTTT.